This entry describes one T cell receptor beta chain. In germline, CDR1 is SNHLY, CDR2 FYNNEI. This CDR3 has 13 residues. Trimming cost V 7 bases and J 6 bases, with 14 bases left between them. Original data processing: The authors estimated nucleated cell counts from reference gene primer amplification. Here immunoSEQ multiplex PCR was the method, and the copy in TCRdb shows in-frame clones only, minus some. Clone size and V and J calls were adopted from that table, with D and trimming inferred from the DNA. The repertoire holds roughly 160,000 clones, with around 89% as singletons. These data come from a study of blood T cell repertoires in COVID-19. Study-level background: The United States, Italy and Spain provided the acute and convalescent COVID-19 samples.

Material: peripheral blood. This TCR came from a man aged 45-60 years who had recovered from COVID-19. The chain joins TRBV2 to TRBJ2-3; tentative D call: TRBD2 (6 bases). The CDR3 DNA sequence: TGTGCCAGCATGGGTAGCGGACTTGATACGCAGTATTTT. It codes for CASMGSGLDTQYF.